This T cell receptor (beta chain) was profiled in a study of Ad26.COV2.S vaccination and SARS-CoV-2 variants. Indicated treatment: around 19 received Ad26.COV2.S at low or high dose, single or two shots; several received placebo; per-sample allocation not given. The investigators took samples on day 63 after the first vaccine or placebo injection. It was an adult aged 18-55 years in Boston who was the donor. CDR3 length: 16 residues. The V and J ends lost 1 base and 10 bases respectively, with 22 bases between them. Germline V CDR1 and CDR2: LNHNV, YYDKDF (reference sequence). Assay: immunoSEQ multiplex PCR; the TCRdb copy retains only in-frame clones and omits some. The sample shows approximately 300,000 clones, roughly 80% of them seen only once.

The source was peripheral blood, collected in a trial of Ad26.COV2.S vaccine versus placebo. The TCR sequence derives from a person aged 18-60 years who received the Ad26.COV2.S COVID-19 vaccine or a placebo. The chain is built from TRBV15 and TRBJ1-2; D uncertain. CDR3 region: CATSRARGGRSGYYTF. CDR3 DNA: TGTGCCACCAGCAGAGCCCGCGGTGGGAGGTCCGGGTACTACACCTTC.